The clone carrying this T cell receptor beta chain was found once. The data originate from a study of blood T cell repertoires in COVID-19. Study summary: Sites across the United States, Italy and Spain contributed samples from acute and convalescent COVID-19. Sources were T cells, B-cell-depleted T cells, or PBMCs; the material itself was cDNA or gDNA.

In the study's own analysis: Scientists estimated how many nucleated cells there were by amplifying reference gene primers. The protocol was immunoSEQ multiplex PCR, while the TCRdb copy is restricted to in-frame clones and leaves out a portion. Clone size and the V and J calls come from that table; the DNA yielded D and trimming. The sample records approximately 190,000 clones, roughly four fifths being singletons. The ends lost 4 bases at V and 0 bases at J; junction bases unmatched: 2. This CDR3 spans 15 amino acids. The V gene's germline CDR1 is SNHLY and CDR2 FYNNEI. Sequenced input: peripheral blood. The V call is TRBV2, the J call TRBJ2-7, with 11 bases aligning to TRBD1. The source is a woman in her thirties or forties with acute or convalescent COVID-19. Here the CDR3 DNA reads TGTGCCAGCAGTGGGGGACAGGGGGTCTCCTACGAGCAGTACTTC. Protein sequence: CASSGGQGVSYEQYF.